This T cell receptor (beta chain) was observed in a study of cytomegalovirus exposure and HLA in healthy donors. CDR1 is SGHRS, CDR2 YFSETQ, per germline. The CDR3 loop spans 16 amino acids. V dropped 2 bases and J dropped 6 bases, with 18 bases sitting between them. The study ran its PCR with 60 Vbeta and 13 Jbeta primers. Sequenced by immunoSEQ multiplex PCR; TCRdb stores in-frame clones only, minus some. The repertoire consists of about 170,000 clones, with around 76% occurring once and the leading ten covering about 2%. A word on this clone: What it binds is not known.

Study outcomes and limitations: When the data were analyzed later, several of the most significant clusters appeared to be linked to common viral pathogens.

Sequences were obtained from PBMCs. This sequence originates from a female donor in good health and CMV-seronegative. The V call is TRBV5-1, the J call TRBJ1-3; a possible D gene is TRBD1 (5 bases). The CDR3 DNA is TGCGCCAGCAGCTTTGCGGGGCCGGCGTCCCTAAACACCATATATTTT. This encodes CASSFAGPASLNTIYF.